The 15 T cell receptor beta chains presented below share a single source sample, sequenced in a study of cytomegalovirus exposure and HLA in healthy donors. In the PCR, 60 Vbeta and 13 Jbeta primers were used. The assay was immunoSEQ multiplex PCR, and TCRdb's table has in-frame clones only and misses some. The table includes roughly 220,000 clones, under 85% detected once. The sequencing input was PBMCs. The receptors come from a man aged 45-60 years in good health and CMV-seronegative.

The chain joins TRBV28 to TRBJ1-2; TRBD1 matches 7 bases. The CDR3 contains 15 residues. Germline trimming cut 7 bases from V and 2 bases from J; bases unmatched to any gene: 10. Germline V gives CDR1 MDHEN, CDR2 SYDVKM. CDR3 in DNA: TGTGCCAGCAATAGGACAGGCTTCCGAAACTATGGCTACACCTTC. Amino acid sequence: CASNRTGFRNYGYTF.

The rearrangement joins TRBV5-1 to TRBJ2-1; TRBD2 aligns across 12 bases. CDR1 is SGHRS and CDR2 is YFSETQ in the germline V gene. V dropped 6 bases and J dropped 4; count of bases not matched to a gene: 5. CDR3 length equals 15 residues. CDR3 in amino acids: CASTPGTSGYNEQFF. CDR3 coding DNA: TGCGCCAGCACCCCCGGGACTAGCGGGTACAATGAGCAGTTCTTC.

V usage is TRBV11-3 and J usage is TRBJ1-1; D unresolved. This CDR3 spans 13 amino acids. Germline CDR1 SGHNT, CDR2 YENEEA. The V end was cut by 0 bases, the J end by 5 bases, with 7 bases between. The CDR3 protein is CASSLEIGTEAFF. CDR3 in DNA: TGTGCCAGCAGCTTAGAAATCGGGACTGAAGCTTTCTTT.

The chain couples TRBV4-2 to TRBJ1-1; 7 positions match TRBD1. Germline lookup yields CDR1 LGHNA and CDR2 YNFKEQ. The CDR3 has 14 residues. Germline trimming cut 4 bases from V and 1 base from J; bases unmatched to any gene: 3. Here the CDR3 DNA reads TGTGCCAGCAGCCCCCGACAGGGGAACACTGAAGCTTTCTTT. It specifies CASSPRQGNTEAFF.

This chain joins TRBV5-1 and TRBJ2-2; TRBD1 might be the D (5 bases). The V end was cut by 5 bases, the J end by 1 base, with 12 bases between. CDR3 length: 15 residues. Germline assignment: CDR1 SGHRS and CDR2 YFSETQ. CDR3 residues: CASRPGAENTGELFF. The CDR3 coding sequence is TGCGCCAGCAGGCCTGGGGCAGAGAACACCGGGGAGCTGTTTTTT.

The J gene is TRBJ1-2, the V gene TRBV27; 7 bases align to TRBD1. Germline V gives CDR1 MNHEY, CDR2 SMNVEV (reference sequence). The CDR3 consists of 15 residues. Trimming at V came to 5 bases and at J to 5 bases, leaving 11 bases not matched to a gene. As DNA, the CDR3 is TGTGCCAGCAGTCCCCGACAGGGTACCTTATATGGCTACACCTTC. Encoded protein: CASSPRQGTLYGYTF.

This chain joins TRBV29-1 and TRBJ1-1, with TRBD1 matching 8 bases. CDR1 and CDR2 (germline): SQVTM, ANQGSEA. The CDR3 length is 13 residues. The V and J ends lost 2 bases and 3 bases, in that order; junction bases with no gene match: 2. The chain's CDR3 is CSVEMDRDTEAFF. In DNA form, the CDR3 reads TGCAGCGTTGAAATGGACAGGGACACTGAAGCTTTCTTT.

The gene calls are TRBV7-9 and TRBJ2-1; 7 nucleotides match TRBD2. In germline, CDR1 is SEHNR, CDR2 FQNEAQ (reference sequence). J was trimmed by 2 bases and V by 5 bases; bases with no gene match: 12. The CDR3 consists of 17 residues. The CDR3 DNA follows: TGTGCCAGCAGCCCCCCTTTTACTAGCGCTCCCTACAATGAGCAGTTCTTC. Its protein product is CASSPPFTSAPYNEQFF.

This clone was counted a single time. The chain links TRBV7-2 to TRBJ2-3; 13 positions agree with TRBD2. Germline-derived CDR1 and CDR2 are SGHTA and FQGNSA. The CDR3 has 17 amino acids. The trim removed 0 bases at V and 4 bases at J, leaving 4 bases unmatched. CDR3 sequence: CASSLAVGLAGADTQYF. In DNA form, the CDR3 reads TGTGCCAGCAGCTTAGCGGTAGGACTAGCGGGAGCAGATACGCAGTATTTT.

This clone was observed a few times. The chain is built from TRBV25-1 and TRBJ2-7, with D hard to call. Germline-derived CDR1 and CDR2 are MGHDK and SYGVNS. Trimming shortened V by 1 base and J by 0 bases, and 4 bases separated the two germline ends. The CDR3 runs to 13 residues. Here the CDR3 reads CASSESYSYEQYF. DNA for the CDR3: TGTGCCAGCAGTGAATCTTACTCCTACGAGCAGTACTTC.

The V and J genes are TRBV5-1 and TRBJ1-2, with TRBD1 identical over 8 bases. V was clipped by 0 bases and J by 6 bases; unmatched bases: 4. Germline loops: CDR1 SGHRS, CDR2 YFSETQ. This CDR3 contains 14 residues. The CDR3 DNA follows: TGCGCCAGCAGCTTGGGACAGGGGAACCATGGCTACACCTTC. Residues: CASSLGQGNHGYTF.

V is TRBV6-5 and J is TRBJ1-5; unclear D gene. V was clipped by 6 bases and J by 4 bases, with 10 bases between them. Germline-derived CDR1 and CDR2 are MNHEY and SVGAGI. The CDR3 is 13 amino acids. The CDR3 spells CASSYDYNQPQHF. The CDR3 bases are TGTGCCAGCAGCTACGACTATAATCAGCCCCAGCATTTT.

This chain joins TRBV11-2 and TRBJ2-5, with D possibly matching TRBD2 (5 bases). This CDR3 has 15 residues. Per germline, CDR1 SGHAT and CDR2 FQNNGV. V lost 7 bases and J lost 1, with 16 bases in between. CDR3 sequence reads: CASTPGRTVQETQYF. DNA for the CDR3: TGTGCCAGCACCCCTGGCAGGACTGTCCAAGAGACCCAGTACTTC.

This clone was seen just once. The chain carries TRBV13 and TRBJ1-1; D call uncertain. The CDR3 is 13 residues long. V was cut by 2 bases and J by 4 bases, with 8 bases left in between. Germline lookup yields CDR1 PRHDT and CDR2 FYEKMQ (reference sequence). The DNA of the CDR3 is TGTGCCAGCAGCTTAAACTCGCCCACTGAAGCTTTCTTT. It is translated as CASSLNSPTEAFF.

This clone was observed once. The chain recombines TRBV6-5 with TRBJ1-1, with unresolved D. The V and J ends lost 4 bases and 2 bases respectively, with 11 bases between them. CDR3 length: 14 residues. Germline V gene sequence: CDR1 MNHEY, CDR2 SVGAGI. The CDR3 loop is CASSWRQANTEAFF. DNA for the CDR3: TGTGCCAGCAGTTGGCGCCAGGCCAACACTGAAGCTTTCTTT.